The 26 T cell receptor beta chains reported below all come from one sample, sequenced in a study of blood T cells in healthy people across ages. With a J-beta primer mix and a sample-barcoded 5' primer, a second PCR ran about 6 to 11 cycles. TCRdb reprocessed the 5' RACE reads with MiXCR, giving one entry per CDR3 protein. The sample shows 1.4 million or so distinct CDR3 sequences, approximately 39% of them seen only once. The sample taken for sequencing was blood. The receptors derive from a woman under 30 in good health.

Only a few counts were recorded for this clonotype. Written as DNA, the CDR3 is TGTGCCAGCAGGCCGGGACAGGGAAACTACCAAGAGACCCAGTACTTC. It codes for CASRPGQGNYQETQYF. This chain links TRBV12-3 or TRBV12-4 with TRBJ2-5; 9 bases align to TRBD1. The CDR3 has 16 residues. V lost 6 bases to trimming and J lost 0 bases; unmatched junction nucleotides: 8.

The chain has TRBV12-3 or TRBV12-4 and TRBJ1-2; D ambiguous. The CDR3 has 12 amino acids. The germline V and J ends were trimmed by 3 bases and 8 bases, with 10 bases remaining between them. CDR3 sequence (DNA): TGTGCCAGCAGTTTTTGGTCTGTGGGCTACACCTTC. Translating it yields CASSFWSVGYTF.

The chain uses TRBV10-3 and TRBJ2-3; the match to TRBD2 covers 13 bases. The CDR3 sequence is 19 residues long. J lost 5 bases, V lost 0 bases, and 11 bases had no gene match. Germline V gives CDR1 ENHRY, CDR2 SYGVKD. In nucleotides, the CDR3 is TGTGCCATCAGTGAGTCAGATGGACTAGCGGGAGAAAGGGGAGATACGCAGTATTTT. This codes for CAISESDGLAGERGDTQYF.

The chain is built from TRBV6-1 and TRBJ1-6; possibly TRBD1 for D (6 bases). The germline CDR1 and CDR2 sequences are MNHNS and SASEGT. Trimming pared 4 bases from V and 7 bases from J, leaving 17 bases between. CDR3 size: 16 residues. The CDR3: CASSGHRELGNSPLHF. The CDR3 bases are TGTGCCAGCAGTGGGCACAGGGAACTGGGGAATTCACCCCTCCACTTT.

At least ten counts were recorded for this clonotype. The CDR3 sequence: CSARAGGDTEAFF. CDR3 nucleotide sequence: TGCAGTGCTAGGGCAGGGGGAGACACTGAAGCTTTCTTT. This chain joins TRBV20-1 and TRBJ1-1; 7 bases line up with TRBD1. J was trimmed by 3 bases and V by 3 bases; bases with no gene match: 4. The CDR3 is made up of 13 amino acids. Germline V gene lookup returns CDR1 DFQATT and CDR2 SNEGSKA (reference sequence).

The gene calls are TRBV10-2 and TRBJ2-5; D is undetermined. Looked up from germline, CDR1 is WSHSY and CDR2 is SAAADI. V was clipped by 4 bases and J by 9 bases, with 3 bases between them. This CDR3 spans 9 amino acids. The CDR3 sequence: CASSVAQYF. The CDR3 DNA sequence: TGCGCCAGCAGTGTCGCCCAGTACTTC.

V and J are TRBV7-2 and TRBJ2-2; possible D gene TRBD1, 5 bases. This CDR3 is built from 13 residues. Trimming left V 4 bases short and J 8 bases short, with 11 bases between. Germline V gene sequence: CDR1 SGHTA, CDR2 FQGNSA. CDR3 region: CASSSVNRGELFF. CDR3 nucleotides: TGTGCCAGCAGCTCCGTCAACAGGGGGGAGCTGTTTTTT.

This clonotype has just a few counts. The chain combines TRBV29-1 with TRBJ2-7; tentatively, D is TRBD1 (6 bases). Between the trimmed V and J ends, which lost 7 bases and 2 bases, there was a span of 21 bases. CDR1 is SQVTM and CDR2 is ANQGSEA in the germline V gene. The CDR3 covers 15 residues. DNA for the CDR3: TGCAGCGGGGGGACACAACAGGAGGTTCCCTACGAGCAGTACTTC. Protein: CSGGTQQEVPYEQYF.

The gene calls are TRBV7-2 and TRBJ2-3, with D possibly being TRBD2 (6 bases). Trimming cost V 5 bases and J 4 bases, with 16 bases left between them. In germline, CDR1 is SGHTA, CDR2 FQGNSA. The CDR3 extends over 15 amino acids. The CDR3 reads CASSLMAGSADTQYF. The CDR3, as DNA: TGTGCCAGCAGCCTAATGGCGGGGAGCGCAGATACGCAGTATTTT.

V usage is TRBV11-2 and J usage is TRBJ1-4; D not resolved. Germline V gene data show CDR1 as SGHAT and CDR2 as FQNNGV. The CDR3 contains 14 residues. V was trimmed by 5 bases and J by 9 bases, leaving 16 bases between them. The CDR3 DNA follows: TGTGCCAGCAGCCCCGGGGTGGGGATTCAAAAACTGTTTTTT. It translates to CASSPGVGIQKLFF.

This rearrangement joins TRBV6-2 or TRBV6-3 to TRBJ2-3; 9 bases fit TRBD2. Germline CDR1 and CDR2: MNHEY and SVGEGT. CDR3 length: 14 residues. Trimming took 7 bases from V and 5 from J; bases not matched to a gene: 7. The DNA of the CDR3 is TGTGCCAGCACCCGCGGGGGGGCCAAAGATACGCAGTATTTT. This gives the protein CASTRGGAKDTQYF.

The chain recombines TRBV6-5 with TRBJ1-2; D is undetermined. The V and J ends lost 4 bases and 8 bases respectively, with 17 bases between them. Germline lookup yields CDR1 MNHEY and CDR2 SVGAGI. The CDR3 is 14 residues long. Here the CDR3 DNA reads TGTGCCAGCAGTTCCGACGGGCCCTTCCGAGGCTACACCTTC. Translation gives CASSSDGPFRGYTF.

This clonotype was observed a handful of times. The V gene is TRBV4-3, the J gene TRBJ2-7; the D gene is possibly TRBD2 (5 bases). This CDR3 contains 15 residues. Trimming stripped 1 base from V and 2 bases from J, with 12 bases between. CDR1 is LGHNA, CDR2 YSLEER, per germline. CDR3 coding DNA: TGCGCCAGCAGCCAAGGAGGATTGAGGGCCTACGAGCAGTACTTC. This gives the protein CASSQGGLRAYEQYF.

This clonotype was seen only once. The chain recombines TRBV6-1 with TRBJ1-2; D remains unclear. CDR1 and CDR2 (germline): MNHNS, SASEGT. V was cut by 1 base and J by 4 bases, with 7 bases left in between. The CDR3 is made up of 13 amino acids. DNA for the CDR3: TGTGCCAGCAGTGAAGAGCGGACCTATGGCTACACCTTC. It codes for CASSEERTYGYTF.

V gene TRBV4-3 combines with J gene TRBJ2-7, with 7 bases lining up with TRBD1. The V gene's germline CDR1 is LGHNA and CDR2 YSLEER. The CDR3 sequence is 15 residues long. V was clipped by 1 base and J by 9 bases; unmatched bases: 12. The CDR3 sequence: CASSQADRDSLVQYF. The CDR3 nucleotides read TGCGCCAGCAGCCAAGCTGACAGGGATTCTTTGGTGCAGTACTTC.

The chain couples TRBV12-3 or TRBV12-4 to TRBJ2-2; 7 bases line up with TRBD1. The CDR3 extends over 16 amino acids. Unmatched junction bases numbered 2, after V lost 1 base and J lost 0 bases. CDR3 sequence: CASSLGTGANTGELFF. The CDR3 DNA reads TGTGCCAGCAGTTTAGGGACAGGAGCGAACACCGGGGAGCTGTTTTTT.

The J gene is TRBJ2-2, the V gene TRBV2, with unresolved D. V gave up 1 base and J gave up 1 base, with 13 bases separating them. The CDR3 extends over 17 amino acids. Germline CDR1 is SNHLY and CDR2 is FYNNEI. CDR3 sequence (DNA): TGTGCCAGCAGTGAAGTCGGCCCACCCCAGAACACCGGGGAGCTGTTTTTT. This encodes CASSEVGPPQNTGELFF.

This clonotype has just a few counts. The chain employs TRBV6-2 or TRBV6-3 and TRBJ2-3; 11 positions agree with TRBD2. With 6 bases clipped from V and 2 bases from J, the junction kept 4 bases outside the gene matches. CDR3 length equals 15 residues. Germline V gene sequence: CDR1 MNHEY, CDR2 SVGEGT. The CDR3 DNA sequence: TGTGCCAGCAGATTAGCGGGAGGGCCCACAGATACGCAGTATTTT. It translates to CASRLAGGPTDTQYF.

The rearrangement joins TRBV27 to TRBJ1-1; D remains ambiguous. Trimming took 5 bases from V and 0 from J, leaving 19 bases between them. The length of the CDR3 is 17 residues. Germline-derived CDR1 and CDR2 are MNHEY and SMNVEV (reference sequence). CDR3 residues: CASSSRERRSVNTEAFF. As DNA, the CDR3 is TGTGCCAGCAGTAGCCGGGAGAGGAGGTCGGTGAACACTGAAGCTTTCTTT.

The V and J genes are TRBV28 and TRBJ2-3, with TRBD2 identical over 7 bases. V was clipped by 7 bases and J by 1 base; unmatched bases: 5. Looked up from germline, CDR1 is MDHEN and CDR2 is SYDVKM. There are 14 residues in the CDR3. The CDR3 DNA reads TGTGCCAGCAACAGTCGGGGGGGCACAGATACGCAGTATTTT. This codes for CASNSRGGTDTQYF.

As concerns this clonotype: Mismatch with germline at one junction end may stem from a read error. The chain is built from TRBV4-3 and TRBJ2-1, with 13 positions matching TRBD2. The germline V gene encodes CDR1 LGHNA and CDR2 YSLEER. The length of the CDR3 is 17 residues. The DNA of the CDR3 is TGCGCCAGTAGCCAGGCCACTAGCGGGAGGGCGGACAGTGAGCAGTTCTTC. This sequence encodes CASSQATSGRADSEQFF.

This sequence joins TRBV27 and TRBJ2-5; 8 nucleotides agree with TRBD2. The J call may be faulty, since TRBJ2-7 better matches the DNA end. Germline loops: CDR1 MNHEY, CDR2 SMNVEV (reference sequence). This CDR3 contains 15 residues. The CDR3 is CASSIGLAGIYEQYF. In DNA, the CDR3 is TGTGCCAGCAGTATAGGACTAGCCGGAATCTACGAGCAGTACTTC.

This clonotype was counted many times. This chain uses TRBV4-3 with TRBJ1-2, with a weak D call TRBD1 (5 bases). CDR3 size: 13 residues. From germline, CDR1 is LGHNA and CDR2 YSLEER. Deletions cut 0 bases from V and 8 bases from J, with 10 bases between. In DNA form, the CDR3 reads TGCGCCAGCAGCCAAGATAATAGGGACGGCTACACCTTC. It encodes CASSQDNRDGYTF.

J is TRBJ2-1 and V is TRBV9, with D perhaps TRBD1 (6 bases). V was trimmed by 8 bases and J by 10 bases, leaving 16 bases between them. The CDR3 totals 12 residues. Germline-derived CDR1 and CDR2 are SGDLS and YYNGEE. As DNA, the CDR3 is TGTGCCAGTCAAAACTCCGGGACAGAGCAGTTCTTC. It yields the protein CASQNSGTEQFF.

The chain's CDR3 is CSVGEGANTEAFF. CDR3 bases: TGCAGCGTTGGGGAAGGGGCGAACACTGAAGCTTTCTTT. The J gene is TRBJ1-1, the V gene TRBV29-1; a possible D gene is TRBD1 (5 bases). With 4 bases removed from V and 1 base from J, the gap between germline ends came to 10 bases. CDR3 length: 13 amino acids. Germline V gene sequence: CDR1 SQVTM, CDR2 ANQGSEA. The complete variable domain, with remaining parts taken from reference TRBV29-1 and TRBJ1-1, reads SAVISQKPSRDICQRGTSLTIQCQVDSQVTMMFWYRQQPGQSLTLIATANQGSEATYESGFVIDKFPISRPNLTFSTLTVSNMSPEDSSIYLCSVGEGANTEAFFGQGTRLTVV.

This clonotype occurred a few times. This chain uses TRBV20-1 with TRBJ1-6; a possible D gene is TRBD1 (6 bases). Trimming removed 0 bases from V and 5 bases from J, with 11 bases in between. Germline assignment: CDR1 DFQATT and CDR2 SNEGSKA (reference sequence). The CDR3 length is 15 residues. CDR3 in amino acids: CSARDLGTNNSPLHF. In DNA form, the CDR3 reads TGCAGTGCTAGAGATCTGGGGACAAATAATTCACCCCTCCACTTT.